The 17 T cell receptor beta chains listed next were all sequenced from one sample in a study of CD8+ T cells in alopecia areata (dated by TCRdb to the late 2010s). Library method: the immunoSEQ multiplex PCR assay. To provide template for TCR sequencing, every sample had RNA extracted and reverse transcribed into cDNA. Held by TCRdb, this immuneACCESS table contains in-frame sequences only and omits some clones. Under half of the omission traces to an unresolved V gene where checked; the cause of the rest is unknown. The sample table lists fewer than 200,000 clones, about 72% of them with a count of one. The ten largest clones add up to roughly 10% of the sample. The sample's time point label is to be understood as: baseline before oral tofacitinib. The specimen was CD8+ T cells sorted from blood, collected at week 0. The receptors here all came from a human donor with alopecia areata.

This sequence joins TRBV2 and TRBJ2-1; 16 bases match TRBD2. After removal of 8 bases from V and 10 bases from J, the junction contained 8 bases not matched to a gene. This CDR3 has 15 residues. CDR1 and CDR2 (germline): SNHLY, FYNNEI. The CDR3 DNA is TGTGCCAGCGTTGGTGGGACTAGCGGGGGGGCGGAGCAGTTCTTC. Residues: CASVGGTSGGAEQFF. Full variable domain (rest looked up from reference TRBV2 and TRBJ2-1): EPEVTQTPSHQVTQMGQEVILRCVPISNHLYFYWYRQILGQKVEFLVSFYNNEISEKSEIFDDQFSVERPDGSNFTLKIRSTKLEDSAMYFCASVGGTSGGAEQFFGPGTRLTVL.

This clone appeared once. The chain uses TRBV6-6 and TRBJ2-7; 10 bases are shared with TRBD1. The CDR3 spans 13 residues. Germline V CDR1 and CDR2: MNHNY, SVGAGI (reference sequence). V trimming: 7 bases; J trimming: 3 bases; junction bases outside the gene matches: 3. CDR3 DNA sequence: TGTGCCAGCACCGGGACAGGGGTCTACGAGCAGTACTTC. This translates into CASTGTGVYEQYF.

V usage is TRBV29-1 and J usage is TRBJ1-1, with D hard to call. Looked up from germline, CDR1 is SQVTM and CDR2 is ANQGSEA. V was cut by 6 bases and J by 0 bases, with 8 bases left in between. The CDR3 length is 12 residues. The CDR3 DNA reads as TGCAGCGTAAGGAATATGAACACTGAAGCTTTCTTT. Residues: CSVRNMNTEAFF.

This clone came up a few times. This chain joins TRBV11-2 and TRBJ2-7; 9 bases match TRBD1. This CDR3 spans 17 amino acids. The germline gives CDR1 SGHAT, CDR2 FQNNGV. The V and J ends lost 5 bases and 4 bases, in that order; junction bases with no gene match: 15. The DNA for the CDR3 is TGTGCCAGCAGCCCAATCCCCGGGACAGGGTCGGGGTACGAGCAGTACTTC. Its translation is CASSPIPGTGSGYEQYF.

This chain's CDR3 is CAWSVSVPSFSDEQFF. The CDR3 region has the DNA TGTGCCTGGAGTGTTAGCGTGCCCTCCTTTAGCGATGAGCAGTTCTTC. This chain uses TRBV30 with TRBJ2-1; D possibly corresponds to TRBD2 (5 bases). The germline V gene has CDR1 GTSNPN and CDR2 SVGIG (reference sequence). Trimming stripped 0 bases from V and 8 bases from J, with 20 bases between. This CDR3 is built from 16 residues.

This chain uses TRBV6-5 with TRBJ1-2; D is possibly TRBD1 (6 bases). The V end was cut by 9 bases, the J end by 4 bases, with 12 bases between. The CDR3 is 12 amino acids. The germline gives CDR1 MNHEY, CDR2 SVGAGI. The chain's CDR3 is CASRGGPYGYTF. For the CDR3, the DNA is TGTGCCAGTAGAGGGGGGCCCTATGGCTACACCTTC.

This clone was seen more than once but under ten times. The genes are TRBV29-1 and TRBJ2-1, with D possibly TRBD1 on 6 matching bases. This CDR3 region has 16 residues. Trimming cost V 1 base and J 3 bases, with 16 bases left between them. Looked up from germline, CDR1 is SQVTM and CDR2 is ANQGSEA. CDR3 coding DNA: TGCAGCGTTGAAGGGGGCCTGGACAGTGACTACAATGAGCAGTTCTTC. Amino acids: CSVEGGLDSDYNEQFF.

The rearrangement links TRBV2 to TRBJ2-7, with D perhaps given as TRBD1 or TRBD2 (6 bases each). Trimming took 6 bases from V and 0 from J, leaving 21 bases between them. The CDR3 is 17 residues long. CDR1 SNHLY and CDR2 FYNNEI come from the germline V gene. The CDR3 spells CASSESPIGGRSYEQYF. Written as DNA, the CDR3 is TGTGCCAGCAGCGAAAGCCCCATTGGGGGGCGCTCCTACGAGCAGTACTTC.

V is TRBV4-2 and J is TRBJ1-6; the match to TRBD1 covers 8 bases. The ends lost 2 bases at V and 5 bases at J; junction bases unmatched: 5. The CDR3 is 16 amino acids. The germline V gene encodes CDR1 LGHNA and CDR2 YNFKEQ. CDR3: CASSQSGQANNSPLHF. CDR3 coding DNA: TGTGCCAGCAGCCAATCGGGACAGGCCAATAATTCACCCCTCCACTTT.

The V and J genes are TRBV7-6 and TRBJ2-7; D gene ambiguous. The CDR3 has 12 amino acids. The germline V gene has CDR1 SGHVS and CDR2 FNYEAQ. V was shortened by 1 base and J by 3 bases, with 4 bases between the two germline ends. The chain's CDR3 is CASSLGDYEQYF. In DNA, the CDR3 is TGTGCCAGCAGCTTAGGGGACTACGAGCAGTACTTC.

The V call is TRBV9, the J call TRBJ2-3; tentative D call: TRBD2 (5 bases). The CDR3 totals 13 residues. Looked up from germline, CDR1 is SGDLS and CDR2 is YYNGEE. Trimming shortened V by 5 bases and J by 10 bases, and 17 bases separated the two germline ends. The CDR3 DNA is TGTGCCAGCAGGGAGGCGGGCCCCCTTCCGCAGTATTTT. This sequence encodes CASREAGPLPQYF.

This chain connects TRBV5-6 to TRBJ1-2; D gene uncertain. The CDR3 runs to 14 residues. The V end lost 4 bases, the J end lost 3 bases, and 13 bases lay between the germline ends. Germline CDR1 SGHDT, CDR2 YYEEEE. CDR3 sequence (DNA): TGTGCCAGCAGCCACTACCTGAGGGACTATGGCTACACCTTC. Encoded protein: CASSHYLRDYGYTF.

Details on this clone: The sample carries other DNA sequences with the same CDR3. The V call is TRBV2, the J call TRBJ2-3, with D uncertain. With 6 bases removed from V and 1 base from J, the gap between germline ends came to 8 bases. The V gene's germline CDR1 is SNHLY and CDR2 FYNNEI. The CDR3 is 13 amino acids. CDR3 sequence reads: CASSGTGTDTQYF. In nucleotides, the CDR3 is TGTGCCAGCAGCGGTACGGGCACAGATACGCAGTATTTT.

The chain combines TRBV2 with TRBJ1-1, with D unresolved. Germline CDR1 and CDR2: SNHLY and FYNNEI. The CDR3 length is 12 residues. The V gene lost 7 bases and the J gene lost 1 base, with 7 bases spanning the gap. In DNA, the CDR3 is TGTGCCAGCATTAGTCCGAACACTGAAGCTTTCTTT. Translating it yields CASISPNTEAFF. The full variable domain, its missing parts supplied by reference TRBV2 and TRBJ1-1, is EPEVTQTPSHQVTQMGQEVILRCVPISNHLYFYWYRQILGQKVEFLVSFYNNEISEKSEIFDDQFSVERPDGSNFTLKIRSTKLEDSAMYFCASISPNTEAFFGQGTRLTVV.

This chain joins TRBV29-1 and TRBJ2-5, with D maybe TRBD1 (5 bases). The CDR3 sequence is 16 residues long. From germline, CDR1 is SQVTM and CDR2 ANQGSEA. V lost 2 bases, J lost 1 base, and 17 bases lay in between. The CDR3 sequence is CSVETGAAPVQETQYF. The CDR3 bases are TGCAGCGTTGAAACTGGGGCCGCCCCGGTCCAAGAGACCCAGTACTTC.

Only a few counts were recorded for this clone. The J gene is TRBJ1-2, the V gene TRBV4-1, with D perhaps matching TRBD1 (5 bases). CDR3 length: 14 residues. The germline V and J ends were trimmed by 4 bases and 1 base, with 10 bases remaining between them. Germline V gene sequence: CDR1 MGHRA, CDR2 YSYEKL. The CDR3 spells CASSRYRINYGYTF. The CDR3 region has the DNA TGCGCCAGCAGCCGCTACAGGATTAACTATGGCTACACCTTC.

CDR3 residues: CASGSRGQGTTEAFF. Written as DNA, the CDR3 is TGTGCCAGCGGATCCCGGGGACAGGGGACCACTGAAGCTTTCTTT. This chain uses TRBV7-2 with TRBJ1-1, with 10 bases lining up with TRBD1. Germline V gives CDR1 SGHTA, CDR2 FQGNSA. J gave up 4 bases and V 8 bases, and 10 bases lay outside the gene matches. The CDR3 spans 15 residues.